Shown below are 20 T cell receptor beta chains from a single sample sequenced in a study of blood T cells in healthy people across ages (dated by TCRdb to the mid-2010s). Library preparation was by 5' RACE. Sequencing was carried out with an Illumina HiSeq 2500. A second PCR of roughly 7 to 11 cycles was run with a J-beta primer mix and a sample-barcoded 5' primer. In-frame beta chains were kept once TCRdb had trimmed the public reads at Q25 with fastp and called clones with MiXCR. For every CDR3 protein sequence, its rows merge into one entry that carries the most common genes and DNA. A total of hundreds of thousands of distinct CDR3 sequences appear in this sample, roughly 40% of them only once. The ten top clones hold 10% to 15% of the sample. The sequenced sample was blood. These receptors were collected from a man between 18 and 35 years old in good health.

This clonotype was seen only a few times. This chain joins TRBV15 and TRBJ1-5, with D possibly matching TRBD1 (5 bases). CDR1 is LNHNV, CDR2 YYDKDF, per germline (reference sequence). This CDR3 is 13 amino acids long. V shed 8 bases and J shed 7 bases, with 15 bases lying between them. Written as DNA, the CDR3 is TGTGCCACCGCGGGCAGGGTGCAACAGCCCCAGCATTTT. Protein product: CATAGRVQQPQHF. The full variable domain, completed using reference TRBV15 and TRBJ1-5, is DAMVIQNPRYQVTQFGKPVTLSCSQTLNHNVMYWYQQKSSQAPKLLFHYYDKDFNNEADTPDNFQSRRPNTSFCFLDIRSPGLGDTAMYLCATAGRVQQPQHFGDGTRLSIL.

J is TRBJ2-3 and V is TRBV7-2; the match to TRBD2 covers 8 bases. The germline V gene encodes CDR1 SGHTA and CDR2 FQGNSA. The CDR3 is 20 residues long. V trimming: 0 bases; J trimming: 0 bases; junction bases outside the gene matches: 14. CDR3 sequence (DNA): TGTGCCAGCAGCTTAGCTATGGGTGACGCGGGGGGTACTAGCACAGATACGCAGTATTTT. Translation gives CASSLAMGDAGGTSTDTQYF.

This clonotype was seen a single time. The chain couples TRBV5-1 to TRBJ2-1; D perhaps matches TRBD1 (6 bases). Trimming took 0 bases from V and 10 from J, leaving 17 bases between them. CDR3 length: 15 amino acids. Germline loops: CDR1 SGHRS, CDR2 YFSETQ. CDR3 protein: CASSLGWGPEGEQFF. CDR3 bases: TGCGCCAGCAGCTTGGGCTGGGGGCCCGAGGGGGAGCAGTTCTTC.

The chain carries TRBV18 and TRBJ1-2; weak D call: TRBD1 (6 bases). The germline V gene encodes CDR1 KGHSH and CDR2 LQKENI. This CDR3 region has 14 residues. V lost 1 base and J 8 bases, leaving 14 bases between the germline ends. Written as DNA, the CDR3 is TGTGCCAGCTCACCACAGGGGGTTCCGGGAGGCTACACCTTC. Residues: CASSPQGVPGGYTF.

The sample holds a few counts of this clonotype. The chain is built from TRBV20-1 and TRBJ2-2; tentatively, D is TRBD1 (5 bases). There are 14 residues in the CDR3. Trimming took 3 bases from V and 3 from J, leaving 11 bases between them. Germline CDR1 and CDR2: DFQATT and SNEGSKA (reference sequence). The CDR3, as DNA: TGCAGTGCTAGTCAGGGAATGGACACCGGGGAGCTGTTTTTT. Translating it yields CSASQGMDTGELFF.

This clonotype was observed a few times. The chain links TRBV7-2 to TRBJ2-5; D may be TRBD1 (6 bases). Trimming removed 5 bases from V and 2 bases from J, with 12 bases in between. The germline V gene has CDR1 SGHTA and CDR2 FQGNSA. The CDR3 extends over 14 amino acids. The CDR3 reads CASSEDRWQETQYF. CDR3 nucleotide sequence: TGTGCCAGCAGCGAAGACAGGTGGCAAGAGACCCAGTACTTC.

The chain joins TRBV5-1 to TRBJ2-5, with TRBD2 as a possible D gene (6 bases). CDR1 SGHRS and CDR2 YFSETQ come from the germline V gene. V lost 3 bases and J 4 bases, leaving 13 bases between the germline ends. The CDR3 is made up of 14 amino acids. The CDR3: CASSSGDFGETQYF. The CDR3, as DNA: TGCGCCAGCAGCTCGGGGGATTTCGGAGAGACCCAGTACTTC. Full variable domain (rest looked up from reference TRBV5-1 and TRBJ2-5): KAGVTQTPRYLIKTRGQQVTLSCSPISGHRSVSWYQQTPGQGLQFLFEYFSETQRNKGNFPGRFSGRQFSNSRSEMNVSTLELGDSALYLCASSSGDFGETQYFGPGTRLLVL.

V is TRBV7-9 and J is TRBJ2-1; 7 bases match TRBD1. The length of the CDR3 is 15 residues. The V gene end was trimmed by 5 bases and the J gene end by 10 bases; junction bases not matched to a gene: 14. Germline V gene data show CDR1 as SEHNR and CDR2 as FQNEAQ (reference sequence). The CDR3 is CASSPQTGLQGEQFF. CDR3 nucleotide sequence: TGTGCCAGCAGCCCCCAGACAGGGCTTCAGGGGGAGCAGTTCTTC.

This clonotype was counted only a few times. The rearrangement joins TRBV10-3 to TRBJ1-5; D call uncertain. The V end was cut by 3 bases, the J end by 0 bases, with 6 bases between. Germline-derived CDR1 and CDR2 are ENHRY and SYGVKD. This CDR3 is 14 amino acids long. DNA of the CDR3: TGTGCCATCAGTGAACAGAATAGCAATCAGCCCCAGCATTTT. Encoded protein: CAISEQNSNQPQHF.

V gene TRBV20-1 combines with J gene TRBJ2-7, with D unclear. The length of the CDR3 is 13 residues. The V gene's germline CDR1 is DFQATT and CDR2 SNEGSKA (reference sequence). Deletions cut 3 bases from V and 1 base from J, with 10 bases between. In nucleotides, the CDR3 is TGCAGTGCTAGTTACCCAGCGTCCTACGAGCAGTACTTC. It is translated as CSASYPASYEQYF.

This clonotype occurred a few times. The V call is TRBV21-1, the J call TRBJ2-5. TRBV21-1 is reported as a pseudogene. The CDR3 is 21 amino acids. The CDR3 DNA is TGTGCCAGCAGCAAGGGCAGAACAAATGGACGTGGACGTTTAGAACAAGAGACCCAGTACTTC. It codes for CASSKGRTNGRGRLEQETQYF.

The sample holds a few counts of this clonotype. The chain couples TRBV25-1 to TRBJ2-1; D is uncertain. Per the germline V gene, CDR1 is MGHDK and CDR2 is SYGVNS. V lost 3 bases and J 2 bases, leaving 8 bases between the germline ends. CDR3 size: 14 residues. DNA for the CDR3: TGTGCCAGCAGTGAGGTGAAAACCTACAATGAGCAGTTCTTC. This codes for CASSEVKTYNEQFF.

The J gene is TRBJ2-7, the V gene TRBV30; 8 bases fit TRBD2. Losses at the gene ends were 4 bases for V and 6 bases for J; bases not matched to a gene: 8. This CDR3 has 13 residues. Germline-derived CDR1 and CDR2 are GTSNPN and SVGIG (reference sequence). This chain's CDR3 is CAWTTGLGGEQYF. The DNA for the CDR3 is TGTGCCTGGACAACGGGACTAGGGGGCGAGCAGTACTTC.

The table lists this clonotype with a few counts. The genes are TRBV11-2 and TRBJ2-3, with 7 positions matching TRBD2. Germline V gene data show CDR1 as SGHAT and CDR2 as FQNNGV. J was trimmed by 2 bases and V by 6 bases; bases with no gene match: 11. The CDR3 is made up of 16 amino acids. Here the CDR3 reads CASRTPRDYNTDTQYF. The CDR3, as DNA: TGTGCCAGCAGAACGCCCCGGGACTACAACACAGATACGCAGTATTTT.

This clonotype came up many times. This chain links TRBV20-1 with TRBJ2-5; D remains unclear. Germline V gene data show CDR1 as DFQATT and CDR2 as SNEGSKA (reference sequence). The V and J ends lost 0 bases and 9 bases respectively, with 11 bases between them. CDR3 length: 12 residues. CDR3 sequence (DNA): TGCAGTGCTAGAGATACCCAGTCCTCCCAGTACTTC. It translates to CSARDTQSSQYF.

This clonotype was seen at least ten times. The V gene is TRBV19, the J gene TRBJ2-7; the D gene is possibly TRBD1 (5 bases). This CDR3 comprises 13 residues. Trimming took 11 bases from V and 0 from J, leaving 14 bases between them. CDR1 LNHDA and CDR2 SQIVND come from the germline V gene (reference sequence). The CDR3 DNA sequence: TGTGCCGAAGGAACAGGCCTCTCCTACGAGCAGTACTTC. It encodes CAEGTGLSYEQYF.

The J gene is TRBJ1-1, the V gene TRBV7-9, with TRBD1 matching 9 bases. V was clipped by 7 bases and J by 6 bases; unmatched bases: 12. Looked up from germline, CDR1 is SEHNR and CDR2 is FQNEAQ (reference sequence). The CDR3 runs 15 residues. The CDR3 nucleotides read TGTGCCAGCACCTCTCCCGGGACAGGGCCCTCTGAAGCTTTCTTT. This codes for CASTSPGTGPSEAFF.

The chain recombines TRBV4-3 with TRBJ2-3; no definite D call. V was cut by 2 bases and J by 1 base, with 10 bases left in between. From germline, CDR1 is LGHNA and CDR2 YSLEER. The CDR3 is 15 residues long. CDR3 bases: TGCGCCAGCAGCCAACGTGGACGAGGCACAGATACGCAGTATTTT. Translated, it gives CASSQRGRGTDTQYF.

The gene calls are TRBV7-9 and TRBJ2-3, with 7 bases fitting TRBD2. Germline assignment: CDR1 SEHNR and CDR2 FQNEAQ (reference sequence). The CDR3 runs to 18 residues. V lost 1 base and J lost 1; bases outside the gene matches: 11. CDR3 in DNA: TGTGCCAGCAGCTTAGTCCCTAACTACCGGGGGGGCACAGATACGCAGTATTTT. It translates to CASSLVPNYRGGTDTQYF.

There are many counts of this clonotype. The CDR3 nucleotides are TGCAGTGCTAGAGATCGGGCTAGCGCACCTCAAGAGACCCAGTACTTC. The encoded protein is CSARDRASAPQETQYF. The chain links TRBV20-1 to TRBJ2-5; D perhaps matches TRBD2 (6 bases). The CDR3 contains 16 residues. V dropped 0 bases and J dropped 2 bases, with 16 bases sitting between them. CDR1 is DFQATT and CDR2 is SNEGSKA in the germline V gene (reference sequence).